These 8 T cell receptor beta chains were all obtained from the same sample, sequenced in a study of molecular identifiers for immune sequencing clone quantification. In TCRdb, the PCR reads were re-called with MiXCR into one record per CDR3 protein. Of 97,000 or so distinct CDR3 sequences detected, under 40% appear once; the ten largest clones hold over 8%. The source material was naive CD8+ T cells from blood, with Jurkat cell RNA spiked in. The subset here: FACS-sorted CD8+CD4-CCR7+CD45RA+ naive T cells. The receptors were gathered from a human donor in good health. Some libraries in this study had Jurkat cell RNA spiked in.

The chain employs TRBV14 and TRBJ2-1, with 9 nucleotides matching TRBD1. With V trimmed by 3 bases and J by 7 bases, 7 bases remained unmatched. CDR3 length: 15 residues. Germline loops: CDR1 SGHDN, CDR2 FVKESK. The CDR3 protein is CASSHLRDRVNEQFF. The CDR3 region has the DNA TGTGCCAGCAGCCACCTCCGGGACAGGGTGAATGAGCAGTTCTTC.

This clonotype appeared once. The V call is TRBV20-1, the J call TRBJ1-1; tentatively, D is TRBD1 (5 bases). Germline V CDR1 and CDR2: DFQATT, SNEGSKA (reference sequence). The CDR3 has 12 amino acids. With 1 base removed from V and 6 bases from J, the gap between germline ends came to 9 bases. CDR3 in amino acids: CSARGGSPEAFF. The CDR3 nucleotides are TGCAGTGCTAGAGGGGGGTCCCCTGAAGCTTTCTTT.

CDR3 residues: CASSLFRGTRGEQYF. CDR3 in DNA: TGTGCCAGCAGTCTCTTCCGGGGCACGAGGGGAGAGCAGTACTTC. This chain uses TRBV27 with TRBJ2-7, with D possibly being TRBD1 or TRBD2 (5 bases each). The ends were cut back, 5 bases at V and 7 bases at J, with 21 bases in the middle. This CDR3 spans 15 amino acids. Germline loops: CDR1 MNHEY, CDR2 SMNVEV (reference sequence).

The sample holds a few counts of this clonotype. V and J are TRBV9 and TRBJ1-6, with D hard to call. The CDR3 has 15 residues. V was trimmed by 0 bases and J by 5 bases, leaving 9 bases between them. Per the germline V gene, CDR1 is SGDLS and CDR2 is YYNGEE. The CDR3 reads CASSVGEVHNSPLHF. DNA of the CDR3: TGTGCCAGCAGCGTAGGTGAAGTTCATAATTCACCCCTCCACTTT.

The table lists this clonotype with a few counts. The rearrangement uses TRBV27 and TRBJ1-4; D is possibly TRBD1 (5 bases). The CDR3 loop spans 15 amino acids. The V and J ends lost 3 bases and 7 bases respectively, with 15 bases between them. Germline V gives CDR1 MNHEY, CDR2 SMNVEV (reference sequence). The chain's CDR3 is CASSFNRGYAEKLFF. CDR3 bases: TGTGCCAGCAGTTTCAATCGGGGGTACGCTGAAAAACTGTTTTTT.

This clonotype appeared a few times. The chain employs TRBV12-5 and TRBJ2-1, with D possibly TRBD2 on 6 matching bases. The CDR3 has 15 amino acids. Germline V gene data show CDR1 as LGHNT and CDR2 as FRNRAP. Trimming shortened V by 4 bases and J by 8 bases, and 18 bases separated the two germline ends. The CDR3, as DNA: TGTGCTAGTGGTTCGGAAACGGGAGTGCGCGATGAGCAGTTCTTC. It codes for CASGSETGVRDEQFF.

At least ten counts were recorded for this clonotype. This CDR3 reads CASSLGAPELDEQYF. The DNA of the CDR3 is TGTGCCAGCAGCCTGGGGGCGCCGGAGCTCGACGAGCAGTACTTC. V and J are TRBV27 and TRBJ2-7; possibly TRBD1 for D (6 bases). The CDR3 is 15 residues long. Germline V gene data show CDR1 as MNHEY and CDR2 as SMNVEV (reference sequence). Trimming left V 6 bases short and J 5 bases short, with 20 bases between.

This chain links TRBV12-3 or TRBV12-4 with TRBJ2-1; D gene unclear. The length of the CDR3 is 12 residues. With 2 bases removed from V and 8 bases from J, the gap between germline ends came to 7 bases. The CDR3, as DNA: TGTGCCAGCAGTTTATCGAGGTATGAGCAGTTCTTC. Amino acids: CASSLSRYEQFF.